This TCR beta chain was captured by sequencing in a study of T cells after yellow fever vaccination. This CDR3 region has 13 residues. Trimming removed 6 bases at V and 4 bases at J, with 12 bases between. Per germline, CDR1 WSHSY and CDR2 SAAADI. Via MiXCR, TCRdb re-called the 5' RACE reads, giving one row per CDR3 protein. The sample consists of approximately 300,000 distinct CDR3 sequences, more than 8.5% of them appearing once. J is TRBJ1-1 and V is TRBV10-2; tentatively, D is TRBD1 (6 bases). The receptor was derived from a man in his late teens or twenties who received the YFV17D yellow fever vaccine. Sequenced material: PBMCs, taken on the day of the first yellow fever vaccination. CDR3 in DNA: TGCGCCAGCAGCAGGGGATCCTTCACTGAAGCTTTCTTT. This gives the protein CASSRGSFTEAFF.